The rows below give T cell receptor beta chains drawn from one sample of a study of blood T cells in healthy people across ages. TCRdb ran MiXCR on the 5' RACE reads and lists one entry per CDR3 protein. Of more than 650,000 distinct CDR3 sequences in the sample, about 20% were seen once. Sequenced sample: blood. Receptors were obtained from an older man in good health. Both conserved end residues are part of each CDR3. The D gene is left open where the match is weak. Clone size, where shown, is once, few, many, or a class for clones that have expanded.

CDR3 length	D gene	clone size	V gene	J gene	CDR3 protein	CDR3 DNA
15	NA	many	TRBV7-8	TRBJ2-2	CASSLGARGTGELFF	TGTGCCAGCAGCTTAGGAGCGAGGGGGACCGGGGAGCTGTTTTTT
14	NA	few	TRBV3-1	TRBJ2-5	CASSQGYLKETQYF	TGTGCCAGCAGCCAAGGCTACTTAAAAGAGACCCAGTACTTC
12	NA	few	TRBV7-6	TRBJ2-1	CASSLAGGTQFF	TGTGCCAGCAGCTTAGCTGGTGGAACACAGTTCTTC
14	NA	few	TRBV6-6	TRBJ1-6	CASSLTVGDSPLHF	TGTGCCAGCAGCCTGACCGTAGGCGATTCACCCCTCCACTTT
13	NA	NA	TRBV28	TRBJ2-7	CASSFMRRYEQYF	TGTGCCAGCAGTTTTATGCGCCGCTACGAGCAGTACTTC
15	TRBD1	few	TRBV5-1	TRBJ2-2	CASLRQGHNTGELFF	TGCGCCAGCCTCCGACAGGGTCATAACACCGGGGAGCTGTTTTTT
17	TRBD2	NA	TRBV20-1	TRBJ2-5	CSARDPVLPGGAETQYF	TGCAGTGCTAGAGATCCCGTCCTTCCCGGGGGGGCAGAGACCCAGTACTTC
14	TRBD2	NA	TRBV6-1	TRBJ2-7	CASSRGGRYYEQYF	TGTGCCAGCAGTCGGGGGGGGCGTTACTACGAGCAGTACTTC
14	NA	few	TRBV4-3	TRBJ1-1	CASEPNLWGTEAFF	TGCGCCAGCGAACCGAACCTTTGGGGAACTGAAGCTTTCTTT
17	NA	NA	TRBV28	TRBJ2-6	CASSLRGARSGANVLTF	TGTGCCAGCAGTTTAAGGGGGGCCCGCTCTGGGGCCAACGTCCTGACTTTC
14	TRBD2	few	TRBV11-2	TRBJ2-7	CASSLGTSVYEQYF	TGTGCCAGCAGCTTAGGGACTAGCGTTTACGAGCAGTACTTC
13	NA	few	TRBV10-3	TRBJ1-1	CAIRIMGNTEAFF	TGTGCCATCAGAATCATGGGGAACACTGAAGCTTTCTTT
14	NA	few	TRBV27	TRBJ1-4	CASMKGGANEKLFF	TGTGCCAGCATGAAAGGGGGTGCTAATGAAAAACTGTTTTTT
17	NA	NA	TRBV20-1	TRBJ2-6	CSVRRGLKGAGANVLTF	TGCAGTGTCCGGCGAGGTCTTAAAGGCGCTGGGGCCAACGTCCTGACTTTC
14	NA	many	TRBV29-1	TRBJ1-2	CSVEPPGQNYGYTF	TGCAGCGTTGAGCCTCCGGGACAAAACTATGGCTACACCTTC
13	NA	few	TRBV29-1	TRBJ1-2	CSVDASSNYGYTF	TGCAGCGTTGACGCCAGCTCTAACTATGGCTACACCTTC
14	NA	NA	TRBV25-1	TRBJ2-4	CASREPGRGNIQYF	TGTGCCAGCAGGGAACCGGGACGAGGAAACATTCAGTACTTC
16	NA	few	TRBV12-3/TRBV12-4	TRBJ1-4	CASRHSSPGLREKLFF	TGTGCCAGCAGACATAGCAGCCCGGGGCTTCGTGAAAAACTGTTTTTT
14	NA	NA	TRBV24-1	TRBJ1-2	CATSDIDSDYGYTF	TGTGCCACCAGTGATATCGACAGTGACTATGGCTACACCTTC
14	NA	NA	TRBV7-2	TRBJ1-2	CASSLIGDSYGYTF	TGTGCCAGCAGCTTAATCGGAGATAGCTATGGCTACACCTTC
13	NA	NA	TRBV18	TRBJ1-2	CASSTGIIYGYTF	TGTGCCAGCTCGACGGGTATTATCTATGGCTACACCTTC
16	TRBD1	many	TRBV19	TRBJ1-5	CASSRARQGGNQPQHF	TGTGCCAGTAGTAGGGCCCGACAGGGAGGGAATCAGCCCCAGCATTTT
16	TRBD1	NA	TRBV3-1	TRBJ1-2	CASSTRGATSNYGYTF	TGTGCCAGCAGCACCAGGGGGGCTACCTCTAACTATGGCTACACCTTC
14	NA	once	TRBV5-6	TRBJ1-5	CASSLFRPNQPQHF	TGTGCCAGCAGCTTGTTCCGGCCAAATCAGCCCCAGCATTTT
16	TRBD2	few	TRBV7-2	TRBJ2-5	CASSPRKLAGLETQYF	TGTGCCAGCAGCCCGAGGAAGCTAGCGGGGCTAGAGACCCAGTACTTC
15	NA	NA	TRBV18	TRBJ2-3	CASSLQGPTTDTQYF	TGTGCCAGCTCACTACAGGGTCCGACCACAGATACGCAGTATTTT
14	NA	few	TRBV5-1	TRBJ2-3	CASSLEASSDTQYF	TGCGCCAGCAGCTTGGAGGCTAGCTCAGATACGCAGTATTTT
15	TRBD1	NA	TRBV4-1	TRBJ2-7	CASSQAQGNPYEQYF	TGCGCCAGCAGCCAAGCACAGGGGAATCCCTACGAGCAGTACTTC
16	NA	few	TRBV5-1	TRBJ2-1	CASSLAYSSSYNEQFF	TGCGCCAGCAGCTTGGCCTACTCTAGCTCCTACAATGAGCAGTTCTTC
14	TRBD2	NA	TRBV4-1	TRBJ2-1	CASSQEGSGDPAFF	TGCGCCAGCAGCCAAGAGGGTAGCGGGGATCCTGCGTTCTTC
14	TRBD2	few	TRBV12-3/TRBV12-4	TRBJ2-7	CASNPGTRMYEQYF	TGTGCCAGCAACCCCGGGACTAGGATGTACGAGCAGTACTTC
15	NA	NA	TRBV4-1	TRBJ1-3	CASSQDQTVGNTIYF	TGCGCCAGCAGCCAAGATCAGACGGTAGGAAACACCATATATTTT
12	TRBD1	few	TRBV29-1	TRBJ2-5	CSVEPGQGNRFF	TGCAGCGTTGAGCCGGGACAGGGGAATCGGTTCTTC
14	NA	NA	TRBV20-1	TRBJ2-2	CSARVSATDGELFF	TGCAGTGCTAGAGTGAGCGCGACGGACGGGGAGCTGTTTTTT
16	NA	NA	TRBV12-3/TRBV12-4	TRBJ1-2	CASSSGLTGFAYGYTF	TGTGCCAGCAGCTCCGGACTGACGGGGTTCGCCTATGGCTACACCTTC
15	NA	NA	TRBV7-9	TRBJ1-1	CASSLGEQKNTEAFF	TGTGCCAGCAGCTTAGGAGAGCAGAAGAACACTGAAGCTTTCTTT
15	TRBD1	few	TRBV6-1	TRBJ2-3	CASTMTGSRTDTQYF	TGTGCCAGCACTATGACAGGGTCCCGCACAGATACGCAGTATTTT
14	TRBD1	few	TRBV18	TRBJ1-6	CASSSGQESSPLHF	TGTGCCAGCTCATCTGGACAGGAATCCTCACCCCTCCACTTT
15	NA	NA	TRBV20-1	TRBJ2-3	CSARVVGLNTDTQYF	TGCAGTGCTAGAGTAGTGGGACTTAACACAGATACGCAGTATTTT
15	NA	NA	TRBV2	TRBJ2-2	CASTNQGANTGELFF	TGTGCCAGCACTAACCAGGGCGCGAACACCGGGGAGCTGTTTTTT
12	NA	few	TRBV29-1	TRBJ2-1	CSVYPGGNEQFF	TGCAGCGTTTATCCCGGTGGAAATGAGCAGTTCTTC
13	NA	NA	TRBV29-1	TRBJ1-5	CSAVAGSNQPQHF	TGCAGCGCTGTGGCTGGTAGCAATCAGCCCCAGCATTTT
13	TRBD1	few	TRBV20-1	TRBJ1-3	CSADRGTGNTIYF	TGCAGTGCGGACAGGGGGACTGGAAACACCATATATTTT
16	TRBD1	few	TRBV7-2	TRBJ2-5	CASSLNDRGIQETQYF	TGTGCCAGCAGCTTAAACGACAGGGGAATCCAAGAGACCCAGTACTTC
16	TRBD1	few	TRBV12-3/TRBV12-4	TRBJ1-3	CASSPRAGGTGNTIYF	TGTGCCAGCAGTCCCCGGGCAGGGGGTACTGGAAACACCATATATTTT
14	NA	few	TRBV6-6	TRBJ2-1	CASRGTPSANEQFF	TGTGCCAGCAGGGGGACTCCAAGCGCAAATGAGCAGTTCTTC
12	NA	NA	TRBV12-3/TRBV12-4	TRBJ1-2	CASSSLVAGYTF	TGTGCCAGCAGTTCTCTTGTGGCTGGCTACACCTTC
15	TRBD2	NA	TRBV7-3	TRBJ2-5	CASSYGRGGVETQYF	TGTGCCAGCAGCTACGGGAGGGGGGGTGTTGAGACCCAGTACTTC
16	NA	NA	TRBV5-1	TRBJ2-3	CASSAARAVNTDTQYF	TGCGCCAGCAGCGCGGCCCGGGCGGTTAACACAGATACGCAGTATTTT
12	NA	NA	TRBV7-9	TRBJ2-1	CASSLALREQFF	TGTGCCAGCAGCTTAGCGTTACGTGAGCAGTTCTTC
16	NA	few	TRBV14	TRBJ1-4	CASSHRRETTNEKLFF	TGTGCCAGCAGCCACCGCAGGGAAACAACTAATGAAAAACTGTTTTTT
12	NA	NA	TRBV3-1	TRBJ2-1	CASGTSYNEQFF	TGTGCCAGCGGCACAAGCTACAATGAGCAGTTCTTC